This T cell receptor (beta chain) was sequenced in a study of shared clonotypes between healthy human individuals. Broader study findings: In contrast to clonotypes shared by all four donors, non-shared clonotypes had lower generation probabilities.

Of note for this clone: Antigen specificity is unknown.

Measured with immunoSEQ multiplex PCR; TCRdb has only the in-frame clones, and not every one. The profile shows hundreds of thousands of clones, around four fifths of them singletons. Per the germline V gene, CDR1 is MNHNY and CDR2 is SVGAGI (reference sequence). The V end lost 2 bases, the J end lost 0 bases, and 5 bases lay between the germline ends. CDR3 length: 14 amino acids. The sequence came from a woman aged 30 to 39 in good health. V usage is TRBV6-6 and J usage is TRBJ1-5; D is uncertain. Sequences were obtained from memory CD4+ T cells sorted from blood. Indicated subset: CD45RA-negative fraction. In nucleotides, the CDR3 is TGTGCCAGCAGTTACGACTTTAGCAATCAGCCCCAGCATTTT. Translated, it gives CASSYDFSNQPQHF.